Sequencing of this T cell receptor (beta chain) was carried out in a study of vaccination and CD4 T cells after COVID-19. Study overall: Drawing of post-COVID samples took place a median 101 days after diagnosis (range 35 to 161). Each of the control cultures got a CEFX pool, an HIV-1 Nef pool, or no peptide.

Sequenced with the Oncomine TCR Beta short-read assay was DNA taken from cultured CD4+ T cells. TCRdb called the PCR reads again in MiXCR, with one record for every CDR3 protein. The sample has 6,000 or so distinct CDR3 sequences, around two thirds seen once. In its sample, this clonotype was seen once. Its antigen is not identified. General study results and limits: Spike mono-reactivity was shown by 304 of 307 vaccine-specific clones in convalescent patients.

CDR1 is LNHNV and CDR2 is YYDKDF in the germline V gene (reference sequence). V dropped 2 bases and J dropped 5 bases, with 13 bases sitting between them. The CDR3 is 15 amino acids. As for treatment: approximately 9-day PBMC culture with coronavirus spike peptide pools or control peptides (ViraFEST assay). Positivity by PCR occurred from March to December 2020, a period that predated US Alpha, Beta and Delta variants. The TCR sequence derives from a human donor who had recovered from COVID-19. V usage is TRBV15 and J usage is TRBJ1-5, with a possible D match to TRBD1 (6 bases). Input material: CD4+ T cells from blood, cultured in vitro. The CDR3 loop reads CATSRRQEGDQPQHF. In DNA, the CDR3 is TGTGCCACCAGCAGACGACAGGAGGGTGATCAGCCCCAGCATTTT.